This T cell receptor beta chain was sequenced for a study of Ad26.COV2.S vaccination and SARS-CoV-2 variants. Study in general: The vaccine Ad26.COV2.S was put into the muscle once, or twice with 56 days between. Broader study findings: People given the vaccine had a wider spike-specific TCR breadth than placebo recipients did. Possible underestimation of total T cell responses by the TCR breadth and depth analyses was noted. Spike-specific responses of CD8+ and CD4+ T cells were reported to display substantial breadth after vaccination.

There are 11 residues in the CDR3. The V gene's germline CDR1 is LGHDT and CDR2 YNNKEL (reference sequence). V was trimmed by 2 bases and J by 6 bases, leaving 5 bases between them. In regard to this clone: Its antigen remains unknown.

Generated by immunoSEQ multiplex PCR, the TCRdb table keeps only in-frame clones and is missing some. The profile shows over 400,000 clones, 89% of them singletons. Described treatment: around 19 received Ad26.COV2.S at low or high dose, single or two shots; about 5 received placebo; per-sample allocation not given. Sampling happened 63 days after the first vaccine or placebo injection. J is TRBJ2-7 and V is TRBV3-1 (or the pseudogene TRBV3-2); D unclear. The input for sequencing was peripheral blood, taken in a trial of Ad26.COV2.S vaccine versus placebo. The sequence came from a person aged 18-60 years who received the Ad26.COV2.S COVID-19 vaccine or a placebo. This CDR3 reads CASSQLGEQYF. The CDR3 coding sequence is TGTGCCAGCAGCCAATTGGGCGAGCAGTACTTC.